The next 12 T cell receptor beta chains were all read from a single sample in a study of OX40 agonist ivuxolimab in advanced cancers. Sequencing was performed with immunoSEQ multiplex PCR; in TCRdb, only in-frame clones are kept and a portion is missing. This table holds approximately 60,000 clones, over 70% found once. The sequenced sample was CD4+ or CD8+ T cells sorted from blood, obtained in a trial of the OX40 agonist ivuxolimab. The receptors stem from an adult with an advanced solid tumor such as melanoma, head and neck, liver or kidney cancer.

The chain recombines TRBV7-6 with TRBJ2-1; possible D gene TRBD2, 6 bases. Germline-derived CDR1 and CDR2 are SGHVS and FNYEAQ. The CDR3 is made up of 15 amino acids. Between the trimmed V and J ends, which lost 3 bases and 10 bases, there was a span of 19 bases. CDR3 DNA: TGTGCCAGCAGCTTCTTCGGGACTGCAAACAGCGAGCAGTTCTTC. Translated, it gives CASSFFGTANSEQFF.

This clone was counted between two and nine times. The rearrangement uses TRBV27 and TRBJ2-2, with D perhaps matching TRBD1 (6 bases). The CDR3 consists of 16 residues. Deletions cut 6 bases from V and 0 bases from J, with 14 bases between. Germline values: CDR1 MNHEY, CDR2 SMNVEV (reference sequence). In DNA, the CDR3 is TGTGCCAGCAGGAAAAGACAGGCCGCGAACACCGGGGAGCTGTTTTTT. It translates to CASRKRQAANTGELFF.

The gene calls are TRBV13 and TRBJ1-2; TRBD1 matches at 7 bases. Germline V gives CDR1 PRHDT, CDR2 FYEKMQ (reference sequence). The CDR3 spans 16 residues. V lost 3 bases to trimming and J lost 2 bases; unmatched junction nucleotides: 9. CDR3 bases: TGTGCCAGCAGCTTGGTAGTCCCAGGGGGGAACTATGGCTACACCTTC. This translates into CASSLVVPGGNYGYTF. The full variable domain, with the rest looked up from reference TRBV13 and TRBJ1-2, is AAGVIQSPRHLIKEKRETATLKCYPIPRHDTVYWYQQGPGQDPQFLISFYEKMQSDKGSIPDRFSAQQFSDYHSELNMSSLELGDSALYFCASSLVVPGGNYGYTFGSGTRLTVV.

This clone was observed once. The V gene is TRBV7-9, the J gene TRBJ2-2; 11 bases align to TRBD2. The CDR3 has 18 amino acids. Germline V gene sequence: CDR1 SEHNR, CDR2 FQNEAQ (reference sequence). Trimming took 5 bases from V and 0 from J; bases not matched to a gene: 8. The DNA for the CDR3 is TGTGCCAGCAGCCCTAGAACGGGACTAGCGGCGAACACCGGGGAGCTGTTTTTT. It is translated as CASSPRTGLAANTGELFF.

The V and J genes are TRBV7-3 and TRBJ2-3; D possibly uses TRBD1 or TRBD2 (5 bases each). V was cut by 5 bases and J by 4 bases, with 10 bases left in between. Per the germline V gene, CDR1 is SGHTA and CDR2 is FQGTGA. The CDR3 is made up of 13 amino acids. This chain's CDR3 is CASSLGAPDTQYF. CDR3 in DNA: TGTGCCAGCAGCCTCGGGGCACCAGATACGCAGTATTTT.

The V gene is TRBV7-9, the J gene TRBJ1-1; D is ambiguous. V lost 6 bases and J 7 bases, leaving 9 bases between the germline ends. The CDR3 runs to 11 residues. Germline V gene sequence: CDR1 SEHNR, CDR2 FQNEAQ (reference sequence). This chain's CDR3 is CASSLSGEAFF. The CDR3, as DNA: TGTGCCAGCAGTCTTTCGGGTGAAGCTTTCTTT.

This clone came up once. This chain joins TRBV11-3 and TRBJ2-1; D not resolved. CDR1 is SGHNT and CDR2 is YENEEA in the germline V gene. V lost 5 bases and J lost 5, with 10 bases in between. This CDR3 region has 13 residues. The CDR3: CASSLARNNEQFF. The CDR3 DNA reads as TGTGCCAGCAGCCTTGCAAGGAACAATGAGCAGTTCTTC.

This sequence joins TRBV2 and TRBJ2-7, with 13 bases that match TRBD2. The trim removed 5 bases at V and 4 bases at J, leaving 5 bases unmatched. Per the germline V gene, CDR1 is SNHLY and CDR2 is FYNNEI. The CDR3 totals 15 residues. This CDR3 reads CASSFGLAGVYEQYF. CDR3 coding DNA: TGTGCCAGCAGTTTCGGACTAGCGGGGGTTTACGAGCAGTACTTC.

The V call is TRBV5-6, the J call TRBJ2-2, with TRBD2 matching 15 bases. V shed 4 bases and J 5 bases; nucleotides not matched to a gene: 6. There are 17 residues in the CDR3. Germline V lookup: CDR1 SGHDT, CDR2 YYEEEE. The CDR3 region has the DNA TGTGCCAGCAGCATCGGACTAGCGGGAGGGCAAACCGGGGAGCTGTTTTTT. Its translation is CASSIGLAGGQTGELFF.

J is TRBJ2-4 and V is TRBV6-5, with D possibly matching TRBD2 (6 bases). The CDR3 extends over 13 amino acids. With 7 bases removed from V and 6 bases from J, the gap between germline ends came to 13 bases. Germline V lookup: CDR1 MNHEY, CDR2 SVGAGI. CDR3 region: CASTPWRGNIQYF. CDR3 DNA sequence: TGTGCCAGCACCCCCTGGAGGGGAAACATTCAGTACTTC.

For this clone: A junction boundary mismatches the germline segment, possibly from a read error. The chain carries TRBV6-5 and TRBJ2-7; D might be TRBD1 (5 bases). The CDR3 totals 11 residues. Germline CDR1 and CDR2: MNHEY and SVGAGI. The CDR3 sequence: CASSHSGEQYF. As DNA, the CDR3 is TGTGCCAGCAGTCACTCAGGGGAGCAGTACTTC.

In DNA, the CDR3 is TGTGCCAGCTCACCACTATCGGACAGGGACGGGTATAATTCACCCCTCCACTTT. Translation: CASSPLSDRDGYNSPLHF. This chain joins TRBV18 and TRBJ1-6, with TRBD1 identical over 8 bases. In germline, CDR1 is KGHSH, CDR2 LQKENI. V lost 1 base and J lost 4; bases outside the gene matches: 9. The CDR3 extends over 18 amino acids.